This T cell receptor beta chain was profiled in a study of shared clonotypes between healthy human individuals. Study at large: Per donor, CD8 memory used one plate, CD8 naive used two, CD4 memory used three and CD4 naive used three. Study results and caveats: The generation probabilities recorded for non-shared clonotypes fell below those of clonotypes shared by all four donors.

This clone was picked up a small number of times. The antigen is undetermined. Clones were read by immunoSEQ multiplex PCR, and TCRdb kept only the in-frame ones, dropping some. The table lists about 1.1 million clones, about 84% of them singletons, with 0.52% in the top ten. CDR1 SNHLY and CDR2 FYNNEI come from the germline V gene. The CDR3 totals 13 residues. J was trimmed by 0 bases and V by 9 bases; bases with no gene match: 4. Adult donors, all healthy and HIV-negative, had no recent acute infections or vaccinations. Material for sequencing was memory CD4+ T cells from PBMCs. Sample subset: CD45RA-negative fraction. The rearrangement uses TRBV2 and TRBJ1-1; 7 positions agree with TRBD1. This TCR derives from a man between 18 and 29 years old in good health. Some clones in this sample may be carry-over from other donors' samples. The CDR3 nucleotides are TGTGCCAGAGGACAGGAAATGAACACTGAAGCTTTCTTT. Translation: CARGQEMNTEAFF.